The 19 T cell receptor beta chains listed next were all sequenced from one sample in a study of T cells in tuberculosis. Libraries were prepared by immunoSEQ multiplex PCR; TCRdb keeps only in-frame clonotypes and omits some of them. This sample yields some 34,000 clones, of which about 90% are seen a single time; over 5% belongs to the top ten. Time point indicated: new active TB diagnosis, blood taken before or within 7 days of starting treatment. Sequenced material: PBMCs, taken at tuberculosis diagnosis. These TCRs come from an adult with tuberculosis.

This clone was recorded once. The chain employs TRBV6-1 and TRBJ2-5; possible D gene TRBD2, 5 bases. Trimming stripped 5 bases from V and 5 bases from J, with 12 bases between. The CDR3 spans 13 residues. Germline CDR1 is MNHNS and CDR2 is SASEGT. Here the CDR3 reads CASSRETGETQYF. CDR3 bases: TGTGCCAGCAGTAGGGAAACGGGGGAGACCCAGTACTTC.

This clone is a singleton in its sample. The CDR3 loop is CATQDGTPSGNQPQHF. The CDR3 region has the DNA TGTGCCACCCAAGACGGGACACCAAGCGGCAATCAGCCCCAGCATTTT. The V and J genes are TRBV10-3 and TRBJ1-5; tentative D call: TRBD1 (6 bases). Germline CDR1 and CDR2: ENHRY and SYGVKD. Deletions cut 10 bases from V and 2 bases from J, with 21 bases between. This CDR3 is built from 16 residues.

CDR3 loop: CASSGGRQGAGELFF. The CDR3 DNA reads as TGTGCCAGCAGTGGTGGGAGACAGGGGGCCGGGGAGCTGTTTTTT. V usage is TRBV6-1 and J usage is TRBJ2-2; 9 bases are a match to TRBD1. Germline trimming cut 4 bases from V and 6 bases from J; bases unmatched to any gene: 6. This CDR3 region has 15 residues. Germline CDR1 MNHNS, CDR2 SASEGT.

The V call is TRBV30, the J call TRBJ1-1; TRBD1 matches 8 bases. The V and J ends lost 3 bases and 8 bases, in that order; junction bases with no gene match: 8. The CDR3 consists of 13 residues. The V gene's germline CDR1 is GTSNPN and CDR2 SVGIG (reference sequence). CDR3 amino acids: CAWRSQGAGEAFF. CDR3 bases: TGTGCCTGGAGAAGTCAGGGGGCCGGGGAAGCTTTCTTT.

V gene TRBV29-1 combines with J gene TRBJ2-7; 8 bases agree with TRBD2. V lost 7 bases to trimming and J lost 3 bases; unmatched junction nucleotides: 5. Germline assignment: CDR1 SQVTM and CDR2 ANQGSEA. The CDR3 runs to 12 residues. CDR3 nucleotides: TGCAGCGCCGGAGGGACTAGCTACGAGCAGTACTTC. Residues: CSAGGTSYEQYF.

The CDR3 DNA is TGTGCCAGCAGTGAATGGGCAGAGAAAAACATTCAGTACTTC. Its protein product is CASSEWAEKNIQYF. This sequence joins TRBV6-1 and TRBJ2-4, with D unresolved. This CDR3 is 14 amino acids long. CDR1 and CDR2 (germline): MNHNS, SASEGT. V lost 2 bases and J lost 4, with 9 bases in between.

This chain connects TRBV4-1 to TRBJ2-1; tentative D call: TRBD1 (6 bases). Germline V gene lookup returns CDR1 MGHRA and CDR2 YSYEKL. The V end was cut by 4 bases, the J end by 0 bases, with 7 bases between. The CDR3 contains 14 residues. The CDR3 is CASSLRGSYNEQFF. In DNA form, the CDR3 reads TGCGCCAGCAGCCTCAGGGGCTCCTACAATGAGCAGTTCTTC.

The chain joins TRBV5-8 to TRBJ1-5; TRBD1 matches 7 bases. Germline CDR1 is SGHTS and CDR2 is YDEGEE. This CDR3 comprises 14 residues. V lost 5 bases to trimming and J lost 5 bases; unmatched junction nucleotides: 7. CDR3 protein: CASRYRDSYQPQHF. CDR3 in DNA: TGTGCCAGCAGATACCGGGACAGCTATCAGCCCCAGCATTTT.

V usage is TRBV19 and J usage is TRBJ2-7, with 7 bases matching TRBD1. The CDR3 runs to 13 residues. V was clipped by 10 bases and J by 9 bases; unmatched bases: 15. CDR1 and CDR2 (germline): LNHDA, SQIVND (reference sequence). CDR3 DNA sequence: TGTGCCAAACAGGGGCGACCCCTACGAGTGCAGTACTTC. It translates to CAKQGRPLRVQYF.

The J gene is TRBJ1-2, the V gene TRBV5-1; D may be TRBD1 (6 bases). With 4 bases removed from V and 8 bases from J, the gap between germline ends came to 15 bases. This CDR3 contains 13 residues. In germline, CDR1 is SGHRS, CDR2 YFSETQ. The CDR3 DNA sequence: TGCGCCAGCAGCCCTGGACAGCGGTGGGGCTACACCTTC. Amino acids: CASSPGQRWGYTF.

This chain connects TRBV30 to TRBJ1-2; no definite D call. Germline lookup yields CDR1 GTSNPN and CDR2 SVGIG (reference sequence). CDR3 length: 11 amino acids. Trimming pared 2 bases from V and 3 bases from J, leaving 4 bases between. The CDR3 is CAWSLDYGYTF. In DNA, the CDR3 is TGTGCCTGGAGTCTCGACTATGGCTACACCTTC.

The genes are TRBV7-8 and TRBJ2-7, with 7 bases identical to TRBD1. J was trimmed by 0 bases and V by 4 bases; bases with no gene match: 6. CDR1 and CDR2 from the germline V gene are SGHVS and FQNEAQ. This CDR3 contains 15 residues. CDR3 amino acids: CASSSTGTASYEQYF. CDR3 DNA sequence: TGTGCCAGCAGCTCTACCGGGACAGCCTCCTACGAGCAGTACTTC.

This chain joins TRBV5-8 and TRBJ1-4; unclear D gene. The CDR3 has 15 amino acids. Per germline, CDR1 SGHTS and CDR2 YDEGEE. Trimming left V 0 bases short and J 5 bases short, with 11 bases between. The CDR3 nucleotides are TGTGCCAGCAGCTTGGGGACGGGAAAAAATGAAAAACTGTTTTTT. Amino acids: CASSLGTGKNEKLFF. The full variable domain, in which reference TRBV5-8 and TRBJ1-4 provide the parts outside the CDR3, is EAGVTQSPTHLIKTRGQQATLRCSPISGHTSVYWYQQALGLGLQFLLWYDEGEERNRGNFPPRFSGRQFPNYSSELNVNALELEDSALYLCASSLGTGKNEKLFFGSGTQLSVL.

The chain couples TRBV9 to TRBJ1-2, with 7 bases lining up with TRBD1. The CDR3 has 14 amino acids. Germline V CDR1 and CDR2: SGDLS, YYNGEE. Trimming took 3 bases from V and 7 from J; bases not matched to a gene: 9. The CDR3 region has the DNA TGTGCCAGCAGCGCCATGACAGGGACCGGTGGCTACACCTTC. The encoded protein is CASSAMTGTGGYTF.

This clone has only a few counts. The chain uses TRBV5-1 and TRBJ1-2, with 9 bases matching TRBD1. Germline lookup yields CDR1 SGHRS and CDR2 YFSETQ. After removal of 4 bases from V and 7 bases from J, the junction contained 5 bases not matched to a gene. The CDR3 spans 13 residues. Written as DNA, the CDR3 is TGCGCCAGCAGCCCCGGACAGGGGATTGGCTACACCTTC. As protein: CASSPGQGIGYTF.

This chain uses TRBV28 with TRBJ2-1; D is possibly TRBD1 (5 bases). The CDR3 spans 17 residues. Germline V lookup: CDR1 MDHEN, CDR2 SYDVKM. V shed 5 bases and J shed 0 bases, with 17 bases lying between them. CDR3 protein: CASSGALRLGSYNEQFF. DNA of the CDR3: TGTGCCAGCAGTGGGGCTCTGAGGCTTGGCTCCTACAATGAGCAGTTCTTC.

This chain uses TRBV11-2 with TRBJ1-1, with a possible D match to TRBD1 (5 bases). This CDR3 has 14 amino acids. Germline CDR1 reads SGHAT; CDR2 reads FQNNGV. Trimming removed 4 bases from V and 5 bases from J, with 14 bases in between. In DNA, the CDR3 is TGTGCCAGCAGCTCCGTACGGGGGAGAACTGAAGCTTTCTTT. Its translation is CASSSVRGRTEAFF.

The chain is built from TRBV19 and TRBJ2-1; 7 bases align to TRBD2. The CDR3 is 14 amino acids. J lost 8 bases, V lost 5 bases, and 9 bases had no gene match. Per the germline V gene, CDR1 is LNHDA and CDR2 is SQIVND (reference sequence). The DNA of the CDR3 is TGTGCCAGTAGTCCGCGACATGGGGGGGATGAGCAGTTCTTC. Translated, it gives CASSPRHGGDEQFF.

CDR3 in amino acids: CASSYSRYNEQFF. The CDR3 DNA reads TGTGCCAGCAGTTATTCCAGATACAATGAGCAGTTCTTC. The chain couples TRBV11-2 to TRBJ2-1; D ambiguous. Germline CDR1 SGHAT, CDR2 FQNNGV. V gave up 6 bases and J gave up 4 bases, with 10 bases separating them. This CDR3 has 13 residues.